This T cell receptor (beta chain) is from a study of control samples from healthy donors and cancer patients. Clones were sequenced by immunoSEQ multiplex PCR, and TCRdb holds only the in-frame ones, with some missing. The sample lists 150,000 or so clones, about 94% occurring once. The CDR3 has 15 amino acids. Unmatched junction bases numbered 15, after V lost 6 bases and J lost 10 bases. Germline lookup yields CDR1 MNHEY and CDR2 SVGAGI. The chain uses TRBV6-5 and TRBJ2-3; 8 nucleotides line up with TRBD2. This TCR came from a man aged 35-49 years in good health. Sequenced input: blood. CDR3 bases: TGTGCCAGCAGACTTACTAGCGGTGCTGTCATCGCGCAGTATTTT. This gives the protein CASRLTSGAVIAQYF.